The clone carrying this T cell receptor beta chain was detected ten times or more. The germline V gene has CDR1 SGHVS and CDR2 FNYEAQ. V lost 5 bases to trimming and J lost 0 bases, with 16 bases between them. The CDR3 is 16 amino acids. These data come from a study of early T cells in non-severe SARS-CoV-2 infection. The wider study: Chains from this unsorted whole-blood bulk RNA could not be paired.

The TCR library protocol attached unique molecular identifiers to the individual cDNA molecules. One entry per CDR3 protein, called by TCRdb with MiXCR from the 5' RACE reads. Here the sample spans more than 20,000 distinct CDR3 sequences, about 4.1% being singletons. The sample taken for sequencing was whole blood. The chain carries TRBV7-6 and TRBJ1-1; maybe TRBD1 (5 bases). The clonotype comes from an adult who was a healthcare worker with PCR-confirmed SARS-CoV-2 infection or an uninfected control (not recorded which). Here the CDR3 reads CASSRDSHPMNTEAFF. CDR3 coding DNA: TGTGCCAGCAGCAGGGACTCCCACCCCATGAACACTGAAGCTTTCTTT.